This T cell receptor beta chain was profiled in a study of cytomegalovirus exposure and HLA in healthy donors. Turning to this clone: The antigen is not known.

Libraries were prepared by immunoSEQ multiplex PCR; TCRdb keeps only in-frame clonotypes and omits some of them. The repertoire includes about 280,000 clones, over 75% of them detected once, and about 0.99% sits in the top ten. The CDR3 extends over 15 amino acids. In germline, CDR1 is MNHNY, CDR2 SVGAGI (reference sequence). V lost 2 bases to trimming and J lost 2 bases, with 13 bases between them. Study-level findings and limits: The study found most TCR sequences rare, yet found some public TCRs in many donors. In vitro assays verified that three CMV-associated chains recognized CMV antigens specifically.

Sequenced material: PBMCs. The V call is TRBV6-6, the J call TRBJ2-7, with D perhaps TRBD1 (6 bases). This clonotype was sampled from a woman aged 18-29 years in good health and CMV-seronegative. This CDR3 reads CASSYQDSSTYEQYF. CDR3 coding DNA: TGTGCCAGCAGTTACCAGGACAGTTCCACCTACGAGCAGTACTTC.